Detailed here is one T cell receptor beta chain. Antigen specificity is unknown. Time point denoted: peripheral blood 6 weeks after treatment start. Urothelial carcinoma affected the patients, and it was locally advanced or metastatic. The protocol was immunoSEQ multiplex PCR, while the TCRdb copy is restricted to in-frame clones and leaves out a portion. The sample lists around 19,000 clones; about four fifths were seen once. The record originates from a study of PD-L1 blockade in urothelial cancer. Study summary: From 0 to 3 prior chemotherapy regimens had been given to the patients. The authors examined blood 3 weeks (second dose) and 6 weeks after treatment start.

J gave up 8 bases and V 6 bases, and 15 bases lay outside the gene matches. This CDR3 spans 16 amino acids. Looked up from germline, CDR1 is SNHLY and CDR2 is FYNNEI. Study outcomes and limitations: In blood sampled pretreatment, TCR clonality below the median predicted better survival.

This clonotype originated in a man aged 50-59 years with urothelial cancer. Sample: PBMCs, taken around atezolizumab (anti-PD-L1) treatment. V is TRBV2 and J is TRBJ2-1; TRBD2 agrees at 8 bases. In DNA form, the CDR3 reads TGTGCCAGCAGCGTCGGGACTAGTAGAAGTCGAGATGAGCAGTTCTTC. Protein: CASSVGTSRSRDEQFF.